This T cell receptor beta chain is drawn from a study of PD-1 blockade in classical Hodgkin lymphoma. Study-level background: Patients had nivolumab dosed at 3 mg/kg, delivered intravenously every 2 weeks.

Whole-study results and caveats: Significantly greater TCR diversity emerged by C4D1 in CD4+ cells but not CD8+ cells.

Relapse was seen in all patients after autologous stem cell transplantation, and brentuximab vedotin exposure was variable. Points on this clone: Its antigen remains unidentified.

Libraries were prepared by immunoSEQ multiplex PCR; TCRdb keeps only in-frame clonotypes and omits some of them. The sample has some 50,000 clones, about three quarters seen once. The sequences come from peripheral blood mononuclear cells (PBMCs), collected at baseline. The sequence was obtained from a human donor with classical Hodgkin lymphoma.

CDR3 DNA sequence: TGTGCCAGCAGCCCCCTGATCTGGGGGGCGAACACTGAAGCTTTCTTT. Encoded protein: CASSPLIWGANTEAFF. This chain connects TRBV7-9 to TRBJ1-1, with D possibly being TRBD1 (6 bases). The germline gives CDR1 SEHNR, CDR2 FQNEAQ (reference sequence). This CDR3 is 16 amino acids long. V lost 5 bases and J lost 1, with 17 bases in between.